The 6 T cell receptor beta chains below were found in one sample sequenced in a study of T cells in Graves' hyperthyroidism and ophthalmopathy. RNA transcripts gave rise to amplified TCR beta CDR3 regions. Researchers ran a first-round RT-PCR on the TCR CDR3 using the HTBI primer set. One entry per CDR3 protein results from TCRdb running MiXCR on the multiplex PCR reads. The sample has fewer than 750,000 distinct CDR3 sequences, roughly 14% seen once; the top ten hold about 4.5%. The sample was blood. These receptors all come from a woman aged 35 to 49 with Graves' ophthalmopathy.

The J gene is TRBJ2-4, the V gene TRBV19; D gene unclear. V was pared by 9 bases and J by 9 bases, with 12 bases between. The germline gives CDR1 LNHDA, CDR2 SQIVND (reference sequence). The CDR3 covers 11 residues. The CDR3 loop is CASRRAGIQYF. In DNA form, the CDR3 reads TGTGCCAGCCGAAGGGCCGGCATTCAGTACTTC.

This clonotype was observed many times. The chain links TRBV27 to TRBJ1-5; no definite D call. Germline CDR1 reads MNHEY; CDR2 reads SMNVEV (reference sequence). Trimming took 5 bases from V and 7 from J, leaving 9 bases between them. This CDR3 is built from 12 residues. CDR3 region: CASSIPGQPQHF. As DNA, the CDR3 is TGTGCCAGCAGTATCCCGGGCCAGCCCCAGCATTTT.

On this clonotype: This may be a read error: a much more frequent sequence differs by one nucleotide. V usage is TRBV27 and J usage is TRBJ1-1, with D tentatively TRBD1 (6 bases). The germline V gene has CDR1 MNHEY and CDR2 SMNVEV (reference sequence). V lost 5 bases and J 7 bases, leaving 14 bases between the germline ends. CDR3 length equals 13 residues. The CDR3 loop reads CASSREGRGEAFF. The CDR3 DNA is TGTGCCAGCAGTAGGGAGGGCAGGGGTGAAGCTTTCTTT.

Ten or more counts support this clonotype. The V and J genes are TRBV6-1 and TRBJ1-1; maybe TRBD1 (6 bases). V was clipped by 6 bases and J by 5 bases, with 13 bases between them. This CDR3 spans 13 amino acids. CDR1 is MNHNS, CDR2 SASEGT, per germline. The DNA of the CDR3 is TGTGCCAGCAGCGTGACAGGCGGGACTGAAGCTTTCTTT. Its protein product is CASSVTGGTEAFF.

Of note for this clonotype: This may come from a read error, since a much larger clone is one base off. The rearrangement joins TRBV19 to TRBJ1-1, with a weak D call TRBD1 (6 bases). The CDR3 extends over 15 amino acids. CDR1 is LNHDA, CDR2 SQIVND, per germline (reference sequence). Trimming pared 11 bases from V and 0 bases from J, leaving 19 bases between. This CDR3 is CAGKSRGVMNTEAFF. Here the CDR3 DNA reads TGTGCCGGTAAGTCTAGGGGGGTGATGAACACTGAAGCTTTCTTT.

The V gene is TRBV6-2 or TRBV6-3, the J gene TRBJ1-5; TRBD1 matches at 7 bases. The CDR3 has 17 amino acids. J was trimmed by 1 base and V by 2 bases; bases with no gene match: 8. The germline CDR1 and CDR2 sequences are MNHEY and SVGEGT. DNA of the CDR3: TGTGCCAGCAGTTACATAGACAGGGCTGGGAGCAATCAGCCCCAGCATTTT. Its translation: CASSYIDRAGSNQPQHF.